One and the same sample provided the 5 T cell receptor beta chains below, sequenced in a study of cytotoxic CD8 clonotypes in ibrutinib-treated CLL. The assay was immunoSEQ multiplex PCR, and TCRdb's table has in-frame clones only and misses some. Among more than 200,000 clones listed, roughly 74% were seen once. Sequences were derived from PBMCs, sampled after 24 months of ibrutinib treatment. These receptors were collected from a human donor with chronic lymphocytic leukemia.

CDR3 coding DNA: TGTGCCAGTACAAACAGCCGGGGCAGGGCTGGAAACACCATATATTTT. Its protein product is CASTNSRGRAGNTIYF. This sequence joins TRBV19 and TRBJ1-3; possibly TRBD1 for D (5 bases). The germline V gene encodes CDR1 LNHDA and CDR2 SQIVND (reference sequence). V was cut by 7 bases and J by 2 bases, with 18 bases left in between. This CDR3 spans 16 amino acids. Supplemented by reference TRBV19 and TRBJ1-3, the full variable domain reads DGGITQSPKYLFRKEGQNVTLSCEQNLNHDAMYWYRQDPGQGLRLIYYSQIVNDFQKGDIAEGYSVSREKKESFPLTVTSAQKNPTAFYLCASTNSRGRAGNTIYFGEGSWLTVV.

The chain recombines TRBV28 with TRBJ2-7; tentative D call: TRBD2 (6 bases). Per the germline V gene, CDR1 is MDHEN and CDR2 is SYDVKM. The V and J ends lost 9 bases and 0 bases respectively, with 15 bases between them. The CDR3 runs 14 residues. CDR3 sequence reads: CASRGGDRSYEQYF. CDR3 bases: TGTGCCAGTCGTGGCGGGGACCGCTCCTACGAGCAGTACTTC.

This clone was seen just once. The chain uses TRBV11-2 and TRBJ2-7; TRBD2 matches 9 bases. Germline trimming cut 5 bases from V and 4 bases from J; bases unmatched to any gene: 12. In germline, CDR1 is SGHAT, CDR2 FQNNGV. The CDR3 has 16 residues. CDR3 loop: CASSPTFSGSGYEQYF. As DNA, the CDR3 is TGTGCCAGCAGCCCAACATTTAGCGGGAGCGGTTACGAGCAGTACTTC.

This sequence joins TRBV7-9 and TRBJ1-1; D uncertain. Germline lookup yields CDR1 SEHNR and CDR2 FQNEAQ (reference sequence). The ends were cut back, 7 bases at V and 6 bases at J, with 15 bases in the middle. The CDR3 sequence is 13 residues long. This CDR3 is CASTPAGDPEAFF. CDR3 in DNA: TGTGCCAGCACCCCGGCGGGAGACCCTGAAGCTTTCTTT. The full variable domain, with the rest looked up from reference TRBV7-9 and TRBJ1-1, is DTGVSQNPRHKITKRGQNVTFRCDPISEHNRLYWYRQTLGQGPEFLTYFQNEAQLEKSRLLSDRFSAERPKGSFSTLEIQRTEQGDSAMYLCASTPAGDPEAFFGQGTRLTVV.

The chain recombines TRBV19 with TRBJ1-2; no clear D gene. The CDR3 extends over 13 amino acids. Germline V gives CDR1 LNHDA, CDR2 SQIVND (reference sequence). V was cut by 0 bases and J by 2 bases, with 4 bases left in between. The CDR3: CASSIEGNYGYTF. The CDR3, as DNA: TGTGCCAGTAGTATAGAGGGGAACTATGGCTACACCTTC. Filled out from reference TRBV19 and TRBJ1-2, the complete variable domain reads DGGITQSPKYLFRKEGQNVTLSCEQNLNHDAMYWYRQDPGQGLRLIYYSQIVNDFQKGDIAEGYSVSREKKESFPLTVTSAQKNPTAFYLCASSIEGNYGYTFGSGTRLTVV.